This TCR beta chain was profiled in a study of shared clonotypes between healthy human individuals. This CDR3 region has 14 residues. Germline V lookup: CDR1 SGHRS, CDR2 YFSETQ. The germline V and J ends were trimmed by 0 bases and 2 bases, with 9 bases remaining between them. Clones were read by immunoSEQ multiplex PCR, and TCRdb kept only the in-frame ones, dropping some. The sample consists of 450,000 to 500,000 clones, 70% to 85% of them appearing once. Concerning this clone itself: Additional DNA sequences in this sample encode the identical CDR3.

This receptor was taken from a woman aged 40 to 50 in good health. Some clones in this sample may be carry-over from other donors' samples. Input material: PBMCs. The chain combines TRBV5-1 with TRBJ2-7, with D possibly matching TRBD2 (6 bases). CDR3 sequence reads: CASSLGGTPYEQYF. CDR3 coding DNA: TGCGCCAGCAGCTTGGGCGGGACCCCCTACGAGCAGTACTTC.